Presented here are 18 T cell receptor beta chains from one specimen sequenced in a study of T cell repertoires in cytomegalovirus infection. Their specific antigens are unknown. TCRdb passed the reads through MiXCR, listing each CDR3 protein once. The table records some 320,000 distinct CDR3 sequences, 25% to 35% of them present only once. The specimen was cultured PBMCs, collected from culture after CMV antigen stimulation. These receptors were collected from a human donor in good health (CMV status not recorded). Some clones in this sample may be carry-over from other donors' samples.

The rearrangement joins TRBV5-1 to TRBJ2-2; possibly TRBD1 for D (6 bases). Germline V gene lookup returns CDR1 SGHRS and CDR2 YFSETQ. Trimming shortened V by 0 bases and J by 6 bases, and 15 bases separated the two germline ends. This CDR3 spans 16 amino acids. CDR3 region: CASSLAGADSAGELFF. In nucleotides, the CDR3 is TGCGCCAGCAGCTTGGCAGGGGCGGATTCTGCCGGGGAGCTGTTTTTT.

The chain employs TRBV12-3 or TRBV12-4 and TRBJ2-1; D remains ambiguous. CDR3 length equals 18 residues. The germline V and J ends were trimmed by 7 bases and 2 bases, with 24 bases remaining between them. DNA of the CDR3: TGTGCCAGCACCCGATTCGTGGGGTCCGGCACGACCTACAATGAGCAGTTCTTC. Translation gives CASTRFVGSGTTYNEQFF.

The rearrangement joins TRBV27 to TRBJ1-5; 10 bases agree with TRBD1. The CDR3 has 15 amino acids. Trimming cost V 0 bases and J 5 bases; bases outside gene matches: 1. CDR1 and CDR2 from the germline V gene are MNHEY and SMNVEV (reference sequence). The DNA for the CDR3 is TGTGCCAGCAGTTTATCGGGACAGGGGTATCAGCCCCAGCATTTT. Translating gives CASSLSGQGYQPQHF.

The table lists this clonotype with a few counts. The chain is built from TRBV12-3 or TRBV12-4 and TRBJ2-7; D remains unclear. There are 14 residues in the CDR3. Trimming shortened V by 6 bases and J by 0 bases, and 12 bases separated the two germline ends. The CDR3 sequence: CASRQGPSSYEQYF. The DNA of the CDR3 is TGTGCCAGCAGACAAGGTCCAAGCTCCTACGAGCAGTACTTC.

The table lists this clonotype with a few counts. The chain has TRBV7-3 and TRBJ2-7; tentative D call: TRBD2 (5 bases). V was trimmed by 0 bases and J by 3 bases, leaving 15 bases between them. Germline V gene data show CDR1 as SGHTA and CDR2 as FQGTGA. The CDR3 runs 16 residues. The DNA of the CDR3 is TGTGCCAGCAGCTTAACGAGCGCGGCTAGCCACTACGAGCAGTACTTC. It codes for CASSLTSAASHYEQYF.

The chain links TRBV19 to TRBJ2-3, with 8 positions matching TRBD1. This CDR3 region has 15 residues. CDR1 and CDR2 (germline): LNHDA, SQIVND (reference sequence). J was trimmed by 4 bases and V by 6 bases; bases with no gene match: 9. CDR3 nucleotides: TGTGCCAGTAGCACTCCCGGACAGGGTCCAGATACGCAGTATTTT. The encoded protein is CASSTPGQGPDTQYF.

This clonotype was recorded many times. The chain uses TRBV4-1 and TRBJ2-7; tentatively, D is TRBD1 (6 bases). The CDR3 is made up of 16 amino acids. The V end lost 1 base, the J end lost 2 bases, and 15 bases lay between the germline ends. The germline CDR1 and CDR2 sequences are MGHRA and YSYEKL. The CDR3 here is CASSQASDRPTYEQYF. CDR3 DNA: TGCGCCAGCAGCCAAGCCTCTGACAGGCCAACCTACGAGCAGTACTTC.

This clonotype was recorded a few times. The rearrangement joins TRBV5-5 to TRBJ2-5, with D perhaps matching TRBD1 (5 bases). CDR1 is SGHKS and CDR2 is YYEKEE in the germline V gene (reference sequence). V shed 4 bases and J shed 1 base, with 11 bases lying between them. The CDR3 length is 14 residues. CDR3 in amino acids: CASSPRTFQETQYF. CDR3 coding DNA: TGTGCCAGCAGCCCCCGGACATTCCAAGAGACCCAGTACTTC.

The CDR3 reads CAISDWTDLYGYTF. DNA for the CDR3: TGTGCCATCAGTGATTGGACGGATCTATATGGCTACACCTTC. This chain links TRBV10-3 with TRBJ1-2; unclear D gene. Germline lookup yields CDR1 ENHRY and CDR2 SYGVKD. CDR3 length: 14 amino acids. V shed 3 bases and J shed 5 bases, with 13 bases lying between them.

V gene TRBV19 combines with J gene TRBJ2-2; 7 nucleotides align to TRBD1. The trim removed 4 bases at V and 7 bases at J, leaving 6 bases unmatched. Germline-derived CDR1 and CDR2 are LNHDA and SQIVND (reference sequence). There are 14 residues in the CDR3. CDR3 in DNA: TGTGCCAGTAGTACGACAGGGTCGATCGGGGAGCTGTTTTTT. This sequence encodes CASSTTGSIGELFF.

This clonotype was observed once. Here the CDR3 DNA reads TGCAGTGCTTATCATCCCGGGACGCCCGAGCAGTACTTC. Protein sequence: CSAYHPGTPEQYF. The chain employs TRBV20-1 and TRBJ2-7; the D call may be TRBD1 or TRBD2 (5 bases each). Germline V gene data show CDR1 as DFQATT and CDR2 as SNEGSKA (reference sequence). Trimming took 5 bases from V and 6 from J, leaving 17 bases between them. The CDR3 extends over 13 amino acids.

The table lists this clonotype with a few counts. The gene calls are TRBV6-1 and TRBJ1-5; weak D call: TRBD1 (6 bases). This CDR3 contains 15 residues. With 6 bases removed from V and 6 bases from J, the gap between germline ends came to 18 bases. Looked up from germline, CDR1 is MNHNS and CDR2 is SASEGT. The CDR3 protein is CASRTTQGLGQPQHF. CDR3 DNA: TGTGCCAGCAGAACCACCCAGGGGTTGGGTCAGCCCCAGCATTTT.

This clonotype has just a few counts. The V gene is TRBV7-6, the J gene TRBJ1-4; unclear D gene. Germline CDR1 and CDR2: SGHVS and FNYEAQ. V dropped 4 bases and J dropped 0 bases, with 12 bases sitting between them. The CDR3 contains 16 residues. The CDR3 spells CASSSPLPTTNEKLFF. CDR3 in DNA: TGTGCCAGCAGCTCCCCCCTACCTACAACTAATGAAAAACTGTTTTTT.

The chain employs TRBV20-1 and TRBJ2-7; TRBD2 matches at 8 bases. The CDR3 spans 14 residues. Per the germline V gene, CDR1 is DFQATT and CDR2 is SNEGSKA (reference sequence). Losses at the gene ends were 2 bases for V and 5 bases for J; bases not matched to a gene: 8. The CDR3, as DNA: TGCAGTGCTAGATCAAGCGGGAGTGGGGACGAGCAGTACTTC. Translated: CSARSSGSGDEQYF.

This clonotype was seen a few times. The CDR3: CSAREASGGAGTGELFF. The CDR3 DNA follows: TGCAGTGCTAGAGAGGCTAGCGGGGGGGCAGGCACCGGGGAGCTGTTTTTT. The chain has TRBV20-1 and TRBJ2-2, with 12 bases matching TRBD2. Germline trimming cut 0 bases from V and 4 bases from J; bases unmatched to any gene: 6. This CDR3 region has 17 residues. Germline V gene data show CDR1 as DFQATT and CDR2 as SNEGSKA (reference sequence).

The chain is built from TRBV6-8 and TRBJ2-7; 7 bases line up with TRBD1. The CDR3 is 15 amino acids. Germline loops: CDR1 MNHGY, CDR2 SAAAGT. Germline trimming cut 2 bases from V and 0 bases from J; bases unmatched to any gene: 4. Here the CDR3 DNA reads TGTGCCAGCAGTTACCGGACAGGATTCTCCTACGAGCAGTACTTC. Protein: CASSYRTGFSYEQYF.

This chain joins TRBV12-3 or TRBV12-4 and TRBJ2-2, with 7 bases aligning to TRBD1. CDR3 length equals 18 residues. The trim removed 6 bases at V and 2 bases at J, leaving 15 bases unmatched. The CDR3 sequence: CASRDPYLQGKNTGELFF. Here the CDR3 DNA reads TGTGCCAGCAGGGACCCGTATTTACAGGGGAAAAACACCGGGGAGCTGTTTTTT.

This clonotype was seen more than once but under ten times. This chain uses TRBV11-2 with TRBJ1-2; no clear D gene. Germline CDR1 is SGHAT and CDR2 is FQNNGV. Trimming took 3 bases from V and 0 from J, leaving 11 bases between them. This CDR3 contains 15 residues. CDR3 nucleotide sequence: TGTGCCAGCAGCTTGGCCCGGGAAACTAACTATGGCTACACCTTC. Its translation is CASSLARETNYGYTF.